A selection of T cell receptor beta chains follows, all from one sample in a study of blood T cell repertoires in COVID-19. The method was immunoSEQ multiplex PCR; TCRdb's version includes in-frame clones alone and lacks a portion of them. The data show some 350,000 clones, more than 75% seen once. Sequencing was carried out using PBMCs or T cells enriched from blood (not recorded which). The receptors derive from a woman aged 25-40 years who had recovered from COVID-19. Both conserved end residues are part of each CDR3. Only part of the rows carry a size: once, few, many, or a class if the clone is expanded.

CDR3 protein,clone size,V gene,CDR3 length,J gene
CASSSRRSPGLDEQYF,-,TRBV28,16,TRBJ2-7
CASSIQGGYTF,-,TRBV2,11,TRBJ1-2
CASSVGGLPYNEQFF,-,TRBV9,15,TRBJ2-1
CASSLGGTDYNEQFF,-,TRBV28,15,TRBJ2-1
CASSNDREYFF,-,TRBV6-5,11,TRBJ1-1
CASSSPTGTYEQYF,-,TRBV28,14,TRBJ2-7
CARSFPRGVRRSNEQFF,-,TRBV5-3,17,TRBJ2-1
CASSSDILSSYNSPLHF,-,TRBV5-1,17,TRBJ1-6
CASSMGGNYNSPLHF,-,TRBV19,15,TRBJ1-6
CAITLTGDRSEAFF,-,TRBV10-3,14,TRBJ1-1
CASSPGEVAQETQYF,-,TRBV5-1,15,TRBJ2-5
CASRDRVNEQFF,once,TRBV12-3/TRBV12-4,12,TRBJ2-1
CSASPRPLATNEQYF,-,TRBV20-1,15,TRBJ2-7
CASRPPTRRGAGGKETQYF,-,TRBV2,19,TRBJ2-5
CASSQIDISGANVLTF,-,TRBV2,16,TRBJ2-6
CASSPSPARENTGELFF,-,TRBV18,17,TRBJ2-2
CASSSAGFYEQYF,-,TRBV5-1,13,TRBJ2-7
CASSANTGAQYF,-,TRBV9,12,TRBJ2-5
CASSIEGVDEQYF,-,TRBV5-1,13,TRBJ2-7
CASGPGRVDLNTEAFF,-,TRBV27,16,TRBJ1-1
CASGLRQANSYEQYF,-,TRBV12-5,15,TRBJ2-7
CASSVEAGTLNTEAFF,-,TRBV9,16,TRBJ1-1
CATRPTGGGISPLHF,-,TRBV2,15,TRBJ1-6
CASSISGRDTEAFF,-,TRBV19,14,TRBJ1-1
CASTWDGGMTEAFF,-,TRBV2,14,TRBJ1-1
CASSFRQGPGSNQPQHF,-,TRBV7-3,17,TRBJ1-5
CASSAGQGLPGGYTF,-,TRBV19,15,TRBJ1-2
CSAQGLDIQYF,-,TRBV29-1,11,TRBJ2-4
CAISKPGQGAHEQYF,-,TRBV10-3,15,TRBJ2-7
CAIVKGSSGTEAFF,-,TRBV28,14,TRBJ1-1
CASSEQGSSVDTQYF,once,TRBV6-1,15,TRBJ2-3
CASSLPGQGANEQYF,-,TRBV4-1,15,TRBJ2-7
CSVVTSGTNEQFF,once,TRBV29-1,13,TRBJ2-1
CASSPVGGNYGYTF,-,TRBV28,14,TRBJ1-2
CASSLVPGGIEAFF,-,TRBV5-1,14,TRBJ1-1
CASSPDAGYGYTF,-,TRBV4-3,13,TRBJ1-2
CASSQDPGSPNTEAFF,-,TRBV4-1,16,TRBJ1-1
CASSPGRGEAFF,few,TRBV7-8,12,TRBJ1-1
CASSPRGRVHEKLFF,-,TRBV7-2,15,TRBJ1-4
CASRTGGNAEAFF,once,TRBV19,13,TRBJ1-1
CASSVGSGGRNEQFF,few,TRBV9,15,TRBJ2-1